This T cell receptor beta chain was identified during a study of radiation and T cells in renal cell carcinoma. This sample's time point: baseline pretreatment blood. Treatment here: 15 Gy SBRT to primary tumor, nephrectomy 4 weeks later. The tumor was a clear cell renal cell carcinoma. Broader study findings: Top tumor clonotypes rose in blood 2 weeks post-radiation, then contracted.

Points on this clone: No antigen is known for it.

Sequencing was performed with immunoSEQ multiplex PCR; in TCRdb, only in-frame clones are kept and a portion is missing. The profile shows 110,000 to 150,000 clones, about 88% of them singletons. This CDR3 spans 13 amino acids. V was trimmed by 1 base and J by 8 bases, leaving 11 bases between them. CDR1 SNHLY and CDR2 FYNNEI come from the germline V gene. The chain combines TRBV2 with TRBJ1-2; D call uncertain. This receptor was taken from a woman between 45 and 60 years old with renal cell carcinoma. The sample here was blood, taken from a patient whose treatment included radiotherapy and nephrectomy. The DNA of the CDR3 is TGTGCCAGCAGTGAAGGGAGCCCGTGGGGCTACACCTTC. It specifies CASSEGSPWGYTF.